These 30 T cell receptor beta chains originate from one sample sequenced in a study of T-cell memory formation after mild COVID-19. From the 5' RACE reads, TCRdb called clonotypes with MiXCR, one entry per CDR3 protein. The sample holds some 250,000 distinct CDR3 sequences, roughly a tenth seen once. Sequenced input: PBMCs or a T cell subset sorted from them (not recorded which). Receptors were obtained from a man younger than 30 who had mild COVID-19 (a few samples of this study predate the infection). Cell type and time point are not known.

This clonotype was detected many times. The CDR3 region is CASSHILQGSYNEQFF. The DNA for the CDR3 is TGTGCCAGCAGCCATATCTTACAGGGCTCCTACAATGAGCAGTTCTTC. The rearrangement joins TRBV7-8 to TRBJ2-1, with D maybe TRBD1 (6 bases). Trimming removed 5 bases from V and 0 bases from J, with 14 bases in between. Looked up from germline, CDR1 is SGHVS and CDR2 is FQNEAQ. The CDR3 extends over 16 amino acids.

This clonotype has a handful of counts. The rearrangement links TRBV7-9 to TRBJ2-1; no clear D. V dropped 6 bases and J dropped 6 bases, with 12 bases sitting between them. Germline CDR1 is SEHNR and CDR2 is FQNEAQ (reference sequence). There are 13 residues in the CDR3. The CDR3 sequence: CASRFEVINEQFF. In DNA, the CDR3 is TGTGCCAGCAGGTTCGAAGTGATCAATGAGCAGTTCTTC.

This clonotype was seen many times. Here the CDR3 DNA reads TGCGCCAGCAGTCGGGGACTAGCGGTCAATGAGCAGTTCTTC. This sequence encodes CASSRGLAVNEQFF. The chain employs TRBV4-3 and TRBJ2-1; 11 bases align to TRBD2. V was clipped by 6 bases and J by 6 bases; unmatched bases: 4. The CDR3 consists of 14 residues. Germline V CDR1 and CDR2: LGHNA, YSLEER.

The table lists this clonotype with many counts. This sequence joins TRBV5-1 and TRBJ1-5; 9 positions agree with TRBD1. Germline CDR1 and CDR2: SGHRS and YFSETQ. The CDR3 covers 14 residues. V shed 3 bases, J shed 4 bases, and the junction held 2 bases outside the gene matches. The DNA for the CDR3 is TGCGCCAGCAGCTACGGGACAGGGAATCAGCCCCAGCATTTT. Translation gives CASSYGTGNQPQHF.

This clonotype turned up a few times. The chain has TRBV5-1 and TRBJ2-7; 7 bases line up with TRBD1. This CDR3 comprises 13 residues. CDR1 and CDR2 from the germline V gene are SGHRS and YFSETQ. V was pared by 3 bases and J by 5 bases, with 5 bases of the junction left unmatched. As DNA, the CDR3 is TGCGCCAGCAGCTATGACAGGGAAAACGAGCAGTACTTC. Translated: CASSYDRENEQYF.

The V call is TRBV9, the J call TRBJ2-2; D remains unclear. The CDR3 spans 13 residues. Deletions cut 0 bases from V and 5 bases from J, with 5 bases between. Germline CDR1 SGDLS, CDR2 YYNGEE. The CDR3 loop reads CASSVGQTGELFF. The CDR3 DNA sequence: TGTGCCAGCAGCGTAGGCCAAACCGGGGAGCTGTTTTTT.

This clonotype was observed a handful of times. The genes are TRBV6-5 and TRBJ1-1, with 9 nucleotides matching TRBD1. Unmatched junction bases numbered 8, after V lost 2 bases and J lost 1 base. The germline V gene encodes CDR1 MNHEY and CDR2 SVGAGI. The CDR3 consists of 17 residues. Here the CDR3 DNA reads TGTGCCAGCAGTTACCGAACAGGGGGCTATTCGAACACTGAAGCTTTCTTT. Its translation is CASSYRTGGYSNTEAFF.

This chain uses TRBV6-2 or TRBV6-3 with TRBJ1-5, with TRBD1 identical over 7 bases. CDR1 and CDR2 from the germline V gene are MNHEY and SVGEGT. V was clipped by 6 bases and J by 0 bases; unmatched bases: 8. The CDR3 contains 16 residues. CDR3 loop: CASRPQGMYSNQPQHF. The CDR3 bases are TGTGCCAGCAGGCCACAGGGGATGTATAGCAATCAGCCCCAGCATTTT.

CDR3 sequence reads: CATSDLVGSGTSDTQYF. The CDR3 DNA reads as TGTGCCACCAGTGATCTCGTTGGTAGCGGGACCTCAGATACGCAGTATTTT. This rearrangement joins TRBV24-1 to TRBJ2-3; 8 nucleotides match TRBD2. The CDR3 contains 17 residues. V dropped 3 bases and J dropped 4; count of bases not matched to a gene: 11. The V gene's germline CDR1 is KGHDR and CDR2 SFDVKD.

This clonotype was observed a few times. This chain uses TRBV7-2 with TRBJ2-7, with no clear D. The CDR3 extends over 13 amino acids. V lost 5 bases and J 5 bases, leaving 13 bases between the germline ends. The V gene's germline CDR1 is SGHTA and CDR2 FQGNSA. CDR3 nucleotide sequence: TGTGCCAGCAGCAGCCATCCCCGCAACGAGCAGTACGTC. Translated: CASSSHPRNEQYV.

The V gene is TRBV6-2 or TRBV6-3, the J gene TRBJ2-4; 8 bases are shared with TRBD2. There are 15 residues in the CDR3. Trimming at V came to 3 bases and at J to 5 bases, leaving 6 bases not matched to a gene. Per germline, CDR1 MNHEY and CDR2 SVGEGT. CDR3 coding DNA: TGTGCCAGCAGTTATACGGGGGGGCCTCAAAACATTCAGTACTTC. Its translation is CASSYTGGPQNIQYF.

The gene calls are TRBV7-3 and TRBJ2-1, with TRBD2 identical over 10 bases. CDR1 and CDR2 from the germline V gene are SGHTA and FQGTGA. V lost 5 bases and J lost 4; bases outside the gene matches: 8. This CDR3 is 16 amino acids long. In DNA form, the CDR3 reads TGTGCCAGCAGCGCCCTAGCGGGGGCGCATTACAATGAGCAGTTCTTC. It encodes CASSALAGAHYNEQFF.

This clonotype was seen many times. The V gene is TRBV7-2, the J gene TRBJ1-2; a possible D gene is TRBD1 (6 bases). The germline V gene has CDR1 SGHTA and CDR2 FQGNSA. Trimming pared 5 bases from V and 4 bases from J, leaving 14 bases between. This CDR3 is 14 amino acids long. CDR3 in DNA: TGTGCCAGCAGCCCCCGGACAGTGCGCTATGGCTACACCTTC. This gives the protein CASSPRTVRYGYTF.

In this sample, this clonotype turned up a few times. The genes are TRBV5-1 and TRBJ2-3; 9 positions match TRBD1. CDR3 length equals 15 residues. V lost 0 bases and J lost 6; bases outside the gene matches: 5. Germline values: CDR1 SGHRS, CDR2 YFSETQ. The CDR3 coding sequence is TGCGCCAGCAGCTTGGGACAGGGGGGACTGGATACGCAGTATTTT. Translating gives CASSLGQGGLDTQYF.

J is TRBJ1-2 and V is TRBV10-3; D is undetermined. The CDR3 runs to 13 residues. V lost 11 bases, J lost 2 bases, and 15 bases lay in between. Germline-derived CDR1 and CDR2 are ENHRY and SYGVKD. The CDR3 nucleotides are TGTGCCGCCCAGAGGACCCAGAACTATGGCTACACCTTC. The encoded protein is CAAQRTQNYGYTF.

The chain joins TRBV6-5 to TRBJ1-1; D is undetermined. V was shortened by 7 bases and J by 1 base, with 4 bases between the two germline ends. CDR1 is MNHEY and CDR2 is SVGAGI in the germline V gene. The CDR3 length is 11 residues. The CDR3 is CASKRNTEAFF. The CDR3 nucleotides are TGTGCCAGCAAGCGGAACACTGAAGCTTTCTTT.

Written as DNA, the CDR3 is TGTGCCACCAGTTTTGGGACCGGCAATCAGCCCCAGCATTTT. Amino acid sequence: CATSFGTGNQPQHF. The chain uses TRBV24-1 and TRBJ1-5, with a weak D call TRBD1 (5 bases). The V and J ends lost 6 bases and 2 bases respectively, with 10 bases between them. This CDR3 spans 14 amino acids. Germline CDR1 is KGHDR and CDR2 is SFDVKD.

In its sample, this clonotype was seen a few times. The chain carries TRBV9 and TRBJ2-3; tentatively, D is TRBD1 (6 bases). V lost 4 bases and J lost 10, with 19 bases in between. Germline values: CDR1 SGDLS, CDR2 YYNGEE. The CDR3 has 14 amino acids. The CDR3 loop is CASSPGTRSLAQYF. The DNA for the CDR3 is TGTGCCAGCAGCCCCGGGACACGGTCCTTGGCGCAGTATTTT.

The chain uses TRBV5-1 and TRBJ1-2, with 7 positions matching TRBD1. V gave up 1 base and J gave up 4 bases; unmatched junction bases: 4. Germline lookup yields CDR1 SGHRS and CDR2 YFSETQ. This CDR3 has 14 residues. CDR3 loop: CASSLRGQAYGYTF. The CDR3 region has the DNA TGCGCCAGCAGCTTGAGGGGGCAGGCCTATGGCTACACCTTC.

The chain links TRBV7-2 to TRBJ2-1; TRBD2 is a possible D gene (6 bases). CDR3 length: 15 residues. Germline CDR1 is SGHTA and CDR2 is FQGNSA. The germline V and J ends were trimmed by 3 bases and 5 bases, with 14 bases remaining between them. CDR3 region: CASSFYGSRDNEQFF. The CDR3 DNA reads TGTGCCAGCAGCTTTTACGGGAGTCGGGACAATGAGCAGTTCTTC. The full variable domain, completed using reference TRBV7-2 and TRBJ2-1, is GAGVSQSPSNKVTEKGKDVELRCDPISGHTALYWYRQSLGQGLEFLIYFQGNSAPDKSGLPSDRFSAERTGGSVSTLTIQRTQQEDSAVYLCASSFYGSRDNEQFFGPGTRLTVL.

The chain is built from TRBV7-9 and TRBJ1-5, with D possibly matching TRBD1 (5 bases). The length of the CDR3 is 14 residues. In germline, CDR1 is SEHNR, CDR2 FQNEAQ (reference sequence). V was shortened by 0 bases and J by 8 bases, with 11 bases between the two germline ends. The DNA of the CDR3 is TGTGCCAGCAGCTTAGCGGGCAGGGAGAAGCCCCAGCATTTT. The encoded protein is CASSLAGREKPQHF.

Many counts were recorded for this clonotype. The V and J genes are TRBV6-4 and TRBJ1-2; D gene ambiguous. Germline V gene data show CDR1 as MRHNA and CDR2 as SNTAGT. The V end lost 6 bases, the J end lost 4 bases, and 9 bases lay between the germline ends. The CDR3 spans 12 residues. CDR3 in amino acids: CASRHLTYGYTF. The CDR3 DNA follows: TGTGCCAGCAGACACCTGACCTATGGCTACACCTTC.

This clonotype appeared many times. The V gene is TRBV5-5, the J gene TRBJ1-1; D is perhaps TRBD1 (5 bases). V shed 4 bases and J shed 5 bases, with 12 bases lying between them. This CDR3 has 13 amino acids. CDR1 SGHKS and CDR2 YYEKEE come from the germline V gene (reference sequence). The chain's CDR3 is CASSMLGRTEAFF. CDR3 bases: TGTGCCAGCAGCATGCTGGGGCGGACTGAAGCTTTCTTT. The full variable domain, with the rest looked up from reference TRBV5-5 and TRBJ1-1, is DAGVTQSPTHLIKTRGQQVTLRCSPISGHKSVSWYQQVLGQGPQFIFQYYEKEERGRGNFPDRFSARQFPNYSSELNVNALLLGDSALYLCASSMLGRTEAFFGQGTRLTVV.

The chain links TRBV29-1 to TRBJ1-2; D gene unclear. The V and J ends lost 4 bases and 2 bases respectively, with 14 bases between them. The CDR3 totals 14 residues. Germline CDR1 SQVTM, CDR2 ANQGSEA. DNA of the CDR3: TGCAGCGTTGGGGAGTCGCTCGGGAACTATGGCTACACCTTC. Translating gives CSVGESLGNYGYTF.

The genes are TRBV3-1 and TRBJ2-1; TRBD2 matches at 7 bases. The CDR3 loop spans 16 amino acids. Germline V CDR1 and CDR2: LGHDT, YNNKEL (reference sequence). J lost 1 base, V lost 4 bases, and 7 bases had no gene match. CDR3 amino acids: CASSPGGVRSYNEQFF. CDR3 coding DNA: TGTGCCAGCAGCCCGGGGGGTGTTCGGTCCTACAATGAGCAGTTCTTC.

J is TRBJ2-7 and V is TRBV29-1; 7 bases map to TRBD1. Looked up from germline, CDR1 is SQVTM and CDR2 is ANQGSEA. V lost 4 bases, J lost 0 bases, and 0 bases stayed unmatched. CDR3 length: 12 amino acids. The chain's CDR3 is CSVGDSSYEQYV. The CDR3 coding sequence is TGCAGCGTTGGGGACAGCTCCTACGAGCAGTACGTC.

The chain joins TRBV7-9 to TRBJ2-5; 8 bases align to TRBD2. J gave up 1 base and V 5 bases, and 9 bases lay outside the gene matches. CDR3 length: 16 amino acids. The germline gives CDR1 SEHNR, CDR2 FQNEAQ (reference sequence). The CDR3 region is CASSNFRGGRQETQYF. The CDR3 nucleotides are TGTGCCAGCAGCAACTTTCGGGGGGGCCGCCAAGAGACCCAGTACTTC.

The rearrangement joins TRBV20-1 to TRBJ2-3, with 8 positions matching TRBD1. Germline CDR1 is DFQATT and CDR2 is SNEGSKA (reference sequence). The CDR3 is 15 amino acids. Trimming took 5 bases from V and 4 from J; bases not matched to a gene: 11. CDR3 region: CSAVAAGGRSDTQYF. CDR3 nucleotides: TGCAGTGCTGTTGCCGCAGGGGGCAGGTCAGATACGCAGTATTTT.

There are many counts of this clonotype. The rearrangement uses TRBV7-8 and TRBJ2-1, with unresolved D. V lost 1 base to trimming and J lost 0 bases, with 7 bases between them. Germline assignment: CDR1 SGHVS and CDR2 FQNEAQ. The length of the CDR3 is 15 residues. The CDR3 is CASSLGFLSYNEQFF. Written as DNA, the CDR3 is TGTGCCAGCAGCTTAGGCTTCCTCTCCTACAATGAGCAGTTCTTC.

CDR3 bases: TGTGCCATCAGTGACGCCCAGGGGGCGCAGAGAGAAAAACTGTTTTTT. As protein: CAISDAQGAQREKLFF. This chain connects TRBV10-3 to TRBJ1-4, with TRBD1 matching over 8 bases. This CDR3 contains 16 residues. Germline CDR1 is ENHRY and CDR2 is SYGVKD. Unmatched junction bases numbered 11, after V lost 3 bases and J lost 8 bases.